This TCR beta chain appears in the sequencing data of a study of cytomegalovirus exposure and HLA in healthy donors. With 60 Vbeta and 13 Jbeta primers, the PCR was carried out. Profiling relied on immunoSEQ multiplex PCR, and the TCRdb table lists in-frame clones only, not all of them. Here the sample spans around 150,000 clones, roughly three quarters being singletons. This TCR derives from a man between 25 and 39 years old in good health and CMV-seronegative. The sample comprised PBMCs.

The CDR3 DNA sequence: TGTGCCAGCAGCTTGACACTAGCAAGCACAGATACGCAGTATTTT. Translating it yields CASSLTLASTDTQYF. The genes are TRBV7-9 and TRBJ2-3; D perhaps matches TRBD2 (6 bases). CDR3 length equals 15 residues. Germline V gene sequence: CDR1 SEHNR, CDR2 FQNEAQ (reference sequence). Trimming removed 3 bases from V and 0 bases from J, with 10 bases in between.